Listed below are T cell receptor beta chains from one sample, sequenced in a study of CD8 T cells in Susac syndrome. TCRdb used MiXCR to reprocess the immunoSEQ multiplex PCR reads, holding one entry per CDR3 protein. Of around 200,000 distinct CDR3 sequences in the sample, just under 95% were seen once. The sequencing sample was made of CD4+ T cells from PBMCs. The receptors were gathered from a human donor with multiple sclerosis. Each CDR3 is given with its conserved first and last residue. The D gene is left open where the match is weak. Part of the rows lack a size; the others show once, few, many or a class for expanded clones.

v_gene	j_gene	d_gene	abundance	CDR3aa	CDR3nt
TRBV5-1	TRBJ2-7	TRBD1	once	CASSLEGQWPYEQYF	TGCGCCAGCAGCCTTGAGGGACAGTGGCCCTACGAGCAGTACTTC
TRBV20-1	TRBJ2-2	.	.	CSARDRNTGELFF	TGCAGTGCTAGAGATCGAAACACCGGGGAGCTGTTTTTT
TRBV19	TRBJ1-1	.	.	CASKTPEQTEAFF	TGTGCCAGTAAGACACCTGAACAGACTGAAGCTTTCTTT
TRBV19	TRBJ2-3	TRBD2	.	CASSTSGAADTQYF	TGTGCCAGTAGTACTAGCGGGGCGGCAGATACGCAGTATTTT
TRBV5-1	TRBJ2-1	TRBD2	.	CASSLGGGSYNEQFF	TGCGCCAGCAGCTTGGGCGGGGGTTCCTACAATGAGCAGTTCTTC
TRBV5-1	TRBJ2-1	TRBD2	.	CASSLVAGVDNEQFF	TGCGCCAGCAGCTTGGTGGCGGGGGTCGACAATGAGCAGTTCTTC
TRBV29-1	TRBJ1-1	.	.	CSVATAKNTEAFF	TGCAGCGTTGCGACAGCTAAGAACACTGAAGCTTTCTTT
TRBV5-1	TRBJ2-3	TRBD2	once	CASSLRRTSGVSTDTQYF	TGCGCCAGCAGCCTGCGTCGGACTAGCGGGGTGAGCACAGATACGCAGTATTTT
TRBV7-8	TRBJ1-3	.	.	CASSSNRVAIYF	TGTGCCAGCAGCTCTAACAGGGTGGCTATATATTTT
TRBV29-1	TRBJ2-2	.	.	CSARTTNTGELFF	TGCAGCGCTCGGACAACGAACACCGGGGAGCTGTTTTTT
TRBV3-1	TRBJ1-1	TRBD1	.	CASSQGQGGTEAFF	TGTGCCAGCAGCCAAGGTCAGGGGGGGACTGAAGCTTTCTTT
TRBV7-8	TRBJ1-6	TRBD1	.	CASSQGGGMYNSPLHF	TGTGCCAGCAGCCAGGGGGGGGGAATGTATAATTCACCCCTCCACTTT
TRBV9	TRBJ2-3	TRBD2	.	CASSAGGGGGADTQYF	TGTGCCAGCAGCGCGGGAGGCGGGGGAGGAGCAGATACGCAGTATTTT
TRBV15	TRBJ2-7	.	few	CATSRDRGYEQYF	TGTGCCACCAGCAGAGATAGAGGCTACGAGCAGTACTTC
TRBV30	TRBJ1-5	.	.	CAWGGAGNQPQHF	TGTGCCTGGGGAGGGGCAGGCAATCAGCCCCAGCATTTT
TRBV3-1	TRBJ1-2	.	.	CASSQLPGTAGSYF	TGTGCCAGCAGCCAATTGCCCGGGACGGCGGGGAGCTACTTC
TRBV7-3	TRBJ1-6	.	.	CASSSTRNSPLHF	TGTGCCAGCAGCTCAACAAGGAATTCACCCCTCCACTTT
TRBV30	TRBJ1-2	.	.	CASPLASTTNYGYTF	TGTGCCTCCCCATTAGCGAGCACCACTAACTATGGCTACACCTTC
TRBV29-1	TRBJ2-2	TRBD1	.	CSVGDRAATGELFF	TGCAGCGTAGGGGACAGGGCGGCCACCGGGGAGCTGTTTTTT
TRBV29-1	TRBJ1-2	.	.	CSATEGAGGYTF	TGCAGCGCTACGGAAGGGGCAGGCGGCTACACCTTC
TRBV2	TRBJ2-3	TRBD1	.	CASSGQGLNLHTDTQYF	TGTGCCAGCAGTGGACAGGGGCTGAATCTACACACAGATACGCAGTATTTT
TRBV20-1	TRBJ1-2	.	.	CSARGSGGVGYTF	TGCAGTGCTAGAGGATCGGGTGGCGTTGGCTACACCTTC
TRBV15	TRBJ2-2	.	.	CATSRNIAGELFF	TGTGCCACCAGCAGGAACATCGCCGGGGAGCTGTTTTTT
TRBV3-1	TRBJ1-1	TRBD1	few	CASSQGQLNTEAFF	TGTGCCAGCAGCCAGGGACAGCTGAACACTGAAGCTTTCTTT
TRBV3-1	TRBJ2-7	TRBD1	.	CASSLGDRGHEQYF	TGTGCCAGCAGCCTGGGGGACAGGGGGCACGAGCAGTACTTC
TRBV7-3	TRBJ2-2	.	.	CASSLARHGELFF	TGTGCCAGCAGCCTTGCCCGGCACGGGGAGCTGTTTTTT
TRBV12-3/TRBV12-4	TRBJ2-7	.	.	CASTMTEGTKQYF	TGTGCCAGCACCATGACTGAGGGTACGAAGCAGTACTTC
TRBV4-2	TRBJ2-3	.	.	CASSQEAGTVTDTQYF	TGTGCCAGCAGCCAAGAGGCGGGGACCGTCACAGATACGCAGTATTTT
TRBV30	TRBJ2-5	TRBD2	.	CAWSVSPIAGGLKTQYF	TGTGCCTGGAGTGTCTCCCCTATAGCGGGCGGCTTGAAGACCCAGTACTTC
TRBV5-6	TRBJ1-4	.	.	CASSKQSMGQKLFF	TGTGCCAGCAGTAAACAGTCTATGGGGCAAAAACTGTTTTTT
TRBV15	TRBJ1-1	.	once	CATSRAVNTEAFF	TGTGCCACCAGCAGAGCGGTTAACACTGAAGCTTTCTTT
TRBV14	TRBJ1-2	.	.	CASTSSTLGYGYTF	TGTGCCAGCACCTCCTCAACCCTCGGGTATGGCTACACCTTC
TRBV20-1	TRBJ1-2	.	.	CSALGDRINYGYTF	TGCAGTGCTCTGGGCGACAGGATAAACTATGGCTACACCTTC
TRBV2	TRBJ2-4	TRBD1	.	CASRMDRGDWNIQYF	TGTGCCAGCCGGATGGACAGGGGGGATTGGAACATTCAGTACTTC
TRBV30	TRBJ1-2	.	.	CAWTGQYGYTF	TGTGCCTGGACCGGACAGTATGGCTACACCTTC
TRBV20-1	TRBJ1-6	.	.	CSALTGYNSPLHF	TGCAGTGCCCTTACAGGGTATAATTCACCCCTCCACTTT
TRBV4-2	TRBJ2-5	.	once	CASSQVTVNQETQYF	TGTGCCAGCAGCCAAGTGACAGTGAACCAAGAGACCCAGTACTTC
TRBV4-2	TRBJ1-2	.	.	CASSQDSGPVLYGYTF	TGTGCCAGCAGCCAAGATAGTGGACCGGTATTATATGGCTACACCTTC
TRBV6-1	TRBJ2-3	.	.	CASSERGARGPDTQYF	TGTGCCAGCAGTGAACGGGGGGCGCGCGGCCCAGATACGCAGTATTTT
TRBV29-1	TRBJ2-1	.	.	CSAGGRVTDEQFF	TGCAGCGCCGGGGGCAGGGTAACCGATGAGCAGTTCTTC
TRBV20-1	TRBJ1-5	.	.	CSARVNPDQPQHF	TGCAGTGCTAGAGTCAACCCGGATCAGCCCCAGCATTTT
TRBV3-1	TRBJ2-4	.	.	CASSHGGSRTDIQYF	TGTGCCAGCAGCCACGGCGGTTCCAGGACGGACATTCAGTACTTC
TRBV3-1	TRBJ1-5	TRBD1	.	CASSFRQGRDQPQHF	TGTGCCAGCAGCTTCCGACAGGGCCGGGATCAGCCCCAGCATTTT
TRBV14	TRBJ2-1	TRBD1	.	CASSRYRGNNEQFF	TGTGCCAGCAGTCGTTACAGGGGGAACAATGAGCAGTTCTTC
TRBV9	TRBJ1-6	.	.	CASSVVSNSPLHF	TGTGCCAGCAGCGTAGTGAGTAATTCACCCCTCCACTTT
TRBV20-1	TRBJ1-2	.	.	CSADYSFSNYGYTF	TGCAGTGCTGACTACAGCTTCTCTAACTATGGCTACACCTTC
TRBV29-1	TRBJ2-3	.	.	CSGGNTDTQYF	TGCAGCGGGGGTAACACAGATACGCAGTATTTT
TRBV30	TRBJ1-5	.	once	CASTAGLQLQPQHF	TGTGCCTCCACCGCAGGTTTACAATTACAGCCCCAGCATTTT
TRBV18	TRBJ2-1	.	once	CASSPASLYNEQFF	TGTGCCAGCTCACCAGCCTCTCTCTACAATGAGCAGTTCTTC
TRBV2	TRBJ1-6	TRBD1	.	CASSPGQGQSPLHF	TGTGCCAGCAGCCCGGGACAGGGCCAGTCACCCCTCCACTTT
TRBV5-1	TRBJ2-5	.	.	CASSFGGTEETQYF	TGCGCCAGCAGTTTCGGCGGTACAGAAGAGACCCAGTACTTC
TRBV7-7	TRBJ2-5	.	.	CASSVRTAETQYF	TGTGCTAGCAGCGTCAGGACAGCGGAGACCCAGTACTTC
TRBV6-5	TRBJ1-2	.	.	CASSYGGAGGYTF	TGTGCCAGCAGTTACGGCGGGGCGGGTGGCTACACCTTC
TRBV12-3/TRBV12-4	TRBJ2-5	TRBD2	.	CASSGTGLVGGETQYF	TGTGCCAGCAGTGGGACCGGACTAGTTGGGGGGGAGACCCAGTACTTC
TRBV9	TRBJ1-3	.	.	CASSVAGNSGNTIYF	TGTGCCAGCAGCGTAGCAGGAAACTCTGGAAACACCATATATTTT
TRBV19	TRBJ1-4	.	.	CASSMGPTVAEKLFF	TGTGCCAGTAGTATGGGACCAACGGTGGCTGAAAAACTGTTTTTT
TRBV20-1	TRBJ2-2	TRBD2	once	CSAESGEMNTGELFF	TGCAGTGCTGAGAGCGGGGAAATGAACACCGGGGAGCTGTTTTTT